This T cell receptor beta chain stems from a study of beta chain features in type 1 diabetes. Study-wide context: Sorted cells, roughly 98,000,000 in number, were examined across all samples.

Whole-study results and caveats: Sampled from patients, naive, central memory and Treg TCRB repertoires appeared more similar than those sampled from healthy donors. Fewer insertions but more deletions were seen at VDJ junctions in type 1 diabetes patients. TCRB CDR3s were moderately but significantly shorter in Type 1 diabetes patients in all four CD4+ subsets.

As regards this clone: Its antigen is undetermined.

One heparinised draw of blood, averaging approximately 110 mL, came from each donor. CDR3 length: 15 amino acids. V dropped 5 bases and J dropped 4; count of bases not matched to a gene: 8. Germline values: CDR1 MDHEN, CDR2 SYDVKM. Expressed TCRB transcripts got sequenced, as all isolated RNA was reverse transcribed. Profiling relied on immunoSEQ multiplex PCR, and the TCRdb table lists in-frame clones only, not all of them. This sample has 600,000 or so clones, with more than 12% found just once. The sequenced sample was naive CD4+ T cells from blood. This clonotype was sampled from a man aged 18 to 29 with type 1 diabetes. This chain connects TRBV28 to TRBJ1-5; 7 bases fit TRBD1. The CDR3 protein is CASSLPGQVNQPQHF. The CDR3 coding sequence is TGTGCCAGCAGTCTCCCCGGACAGGTTAATCAGCCCCAGCATTTT.